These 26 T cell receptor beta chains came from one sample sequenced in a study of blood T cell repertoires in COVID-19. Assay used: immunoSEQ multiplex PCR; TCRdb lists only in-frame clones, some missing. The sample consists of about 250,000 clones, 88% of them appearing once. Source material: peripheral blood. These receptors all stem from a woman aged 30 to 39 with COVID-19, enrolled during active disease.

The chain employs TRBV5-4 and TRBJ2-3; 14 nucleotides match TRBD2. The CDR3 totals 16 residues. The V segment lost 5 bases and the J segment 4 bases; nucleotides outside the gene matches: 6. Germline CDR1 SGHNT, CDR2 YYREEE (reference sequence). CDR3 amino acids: CASRPGTSGSADTQYF. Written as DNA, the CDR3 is TGTGCCAGCAGGCCCGGGACTAGCGGGAGCGCAGATACGCAGTATTTT.

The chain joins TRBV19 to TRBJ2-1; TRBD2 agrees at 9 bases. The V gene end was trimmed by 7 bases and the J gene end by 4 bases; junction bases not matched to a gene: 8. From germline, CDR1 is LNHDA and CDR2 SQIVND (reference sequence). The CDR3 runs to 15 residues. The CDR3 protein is CASTHSSGSYNEQFF. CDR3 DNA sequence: TGTGCCAGTACTCATAGTAGCGGGAGTTACAATGAGCAGTTCTTC.

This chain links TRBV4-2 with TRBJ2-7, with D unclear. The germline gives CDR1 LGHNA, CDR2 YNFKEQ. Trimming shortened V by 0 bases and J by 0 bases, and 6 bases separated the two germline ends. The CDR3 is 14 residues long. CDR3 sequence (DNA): TGTGCCAGCAGCCAAGATCCAGTCTCCTACGAGCAGTACTTC. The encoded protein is CASSQDPVSYEQYF.

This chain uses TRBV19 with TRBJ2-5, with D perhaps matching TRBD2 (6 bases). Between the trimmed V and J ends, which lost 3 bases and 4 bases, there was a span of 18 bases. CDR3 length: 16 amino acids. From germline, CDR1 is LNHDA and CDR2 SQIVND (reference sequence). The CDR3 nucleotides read TGTGCCAGTAGTATGCGGAGTGGGAGGTCTAGAGAGACCCAGTACTTC. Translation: CASSMRSGRSRETQYF.

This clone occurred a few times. The CDR3 DNA follows: TGTGCCAGCTCACCCGACAGGGGGAATTCACCCCTCCACTTT. Protein: CASSPDRGNSPLHF. J is TRBJ1-6 and V is TRBV18, with TRBD1 matching 9 bases. Germline trimming cut 3 bases from V and 7 bases from J; bases unmatched to any gene: 1. The CDR3 is made up of 14 amino acids. Germline CDR1 reads KGHSH; CDR2 reads LQKENI.

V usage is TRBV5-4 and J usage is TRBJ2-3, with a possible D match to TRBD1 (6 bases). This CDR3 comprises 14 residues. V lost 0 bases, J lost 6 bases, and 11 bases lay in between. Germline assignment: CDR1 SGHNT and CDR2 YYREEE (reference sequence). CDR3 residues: CASSLALGADTQYF. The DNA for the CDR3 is TGTGCCAGCAGCTTGGCCTTGGGGGCGGATACGCAGTATTTT. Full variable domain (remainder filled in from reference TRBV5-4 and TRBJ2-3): ETGVTQSPTHLIKTRGQQVTLRCSSQSGHNTVSWYQQALGQGPQFIFQYYREEENGRGNFPPRFSGLQFPNYSSELNVNALELDDSALYLCASSLALGADTQYFGPGTRLTVL.

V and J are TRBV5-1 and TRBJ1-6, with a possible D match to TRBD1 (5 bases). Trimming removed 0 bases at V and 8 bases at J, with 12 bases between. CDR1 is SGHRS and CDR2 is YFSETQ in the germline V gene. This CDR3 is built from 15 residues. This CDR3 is CASSLAQGSYSPLHF. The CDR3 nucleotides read TGCGCCAGCAGCTTGGCCCAGGGAAGTTATTCACCCCTCCACTTT.

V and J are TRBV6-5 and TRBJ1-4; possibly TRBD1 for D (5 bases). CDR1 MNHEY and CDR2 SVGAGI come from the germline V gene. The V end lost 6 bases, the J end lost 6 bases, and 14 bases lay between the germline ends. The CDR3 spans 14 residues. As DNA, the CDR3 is TGTGCCAGCAGCGTGACAGTCGCCTATGAAAAACTGTTTTTT. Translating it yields CASSVTVAYEKLFF.

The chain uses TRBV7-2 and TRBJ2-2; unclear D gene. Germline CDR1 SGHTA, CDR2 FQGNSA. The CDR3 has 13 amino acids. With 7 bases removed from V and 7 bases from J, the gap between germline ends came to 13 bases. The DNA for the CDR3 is TGTGCCAGCACCTCCACGGGTTTCGGGGAGCTGTTTTTT. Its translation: CASTSTGFGELFF. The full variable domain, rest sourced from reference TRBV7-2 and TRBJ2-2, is GAGVSQSPSNKVTEKGKDVELRCDPISGHTALYWYRQSLGQGLEFLIYFQGNSAPDKSGLPSDRFSAERTGGSVSTLTIQRTQQEDSAVYLCASTSTGFGELFFGEGSRLTVL.

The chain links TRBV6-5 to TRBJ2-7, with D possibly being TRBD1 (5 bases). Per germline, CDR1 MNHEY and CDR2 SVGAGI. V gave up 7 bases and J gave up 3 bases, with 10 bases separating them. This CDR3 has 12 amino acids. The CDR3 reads CASKGSNYEQYF. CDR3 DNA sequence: TGTGCCAGCAAGGGGTCGAACTACGAGCAGTACTTC.

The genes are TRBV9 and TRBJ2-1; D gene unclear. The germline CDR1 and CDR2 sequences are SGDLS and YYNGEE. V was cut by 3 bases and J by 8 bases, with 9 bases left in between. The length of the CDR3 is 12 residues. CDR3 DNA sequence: TGTGCCAGCAGCGCCCTTACGGATGAGCAGTTCTTC. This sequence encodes CASSALTDEQFF.

DNA of the CDR3: TGTGCCAGCAGTACCGGGACAGGGGGGACCGGGGAGCTGTTTTTT. It encodes CASSTGTGGTGELFF. The rearrangement uses TRBV2 and TRBJ2-2; 11 bases match TRBD1. Germline loops: CDR1 SNHLY, CDR2 FYNNEI. The ends lost 5 bases at V and 5 bases at J; junction bases unmatched: 4. The CDR3 runs to 15 residues.

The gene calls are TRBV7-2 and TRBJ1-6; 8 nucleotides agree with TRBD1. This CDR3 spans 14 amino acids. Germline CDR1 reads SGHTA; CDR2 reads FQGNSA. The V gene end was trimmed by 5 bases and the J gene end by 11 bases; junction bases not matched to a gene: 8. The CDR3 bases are TGTGCCAGCAGCGGGGCATACAGGGGGACACCCCTCCACTTT. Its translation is CASSGAYRGTPLHF.

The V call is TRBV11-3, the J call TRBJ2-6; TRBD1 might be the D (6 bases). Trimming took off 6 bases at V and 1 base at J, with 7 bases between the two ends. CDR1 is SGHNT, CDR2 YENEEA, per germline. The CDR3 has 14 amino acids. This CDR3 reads CASRQGSGANVLTF. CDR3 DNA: TGTGCCAGCAGACAGGGTTCTGGGGCCAACGTCCTGACTTTC.

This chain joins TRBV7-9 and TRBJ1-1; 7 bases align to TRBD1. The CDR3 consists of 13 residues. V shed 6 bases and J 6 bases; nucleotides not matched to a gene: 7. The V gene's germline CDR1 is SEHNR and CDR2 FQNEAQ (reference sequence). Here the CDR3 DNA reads TGTGCCAGCAGACCCCAGGGGGACTCTGAAGCTTTCTTT. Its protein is CASRPQGDSEAFF.

In DNA, the CDR3 is TGTGCCAGCAGCCAAATGCATTGGGGCAGGCTTAACACTGAAGCTTTCTTT. Its protein product is CASSQMHWGRLNTEAFF. This chain links TRBV14 with TRBJ1-1; D might be TRBD1 (5 bases). V was shortened by 2 bases and J by 2 bases, with 18 bases between the two germline ends. Germline CDR1 reads SGHDN; CDR2 reads FVKESK. This CDR3 is 17 amino acids long.

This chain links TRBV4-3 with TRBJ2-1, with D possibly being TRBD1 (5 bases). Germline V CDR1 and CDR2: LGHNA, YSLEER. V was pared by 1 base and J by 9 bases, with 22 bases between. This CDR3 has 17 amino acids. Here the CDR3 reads CASSQGLGEGANGEQFF. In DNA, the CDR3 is TGCGCCAGCAGCCAAGGTTTAGGGGAAGGGGCGAACGGTGAGCAGTTCTTC.

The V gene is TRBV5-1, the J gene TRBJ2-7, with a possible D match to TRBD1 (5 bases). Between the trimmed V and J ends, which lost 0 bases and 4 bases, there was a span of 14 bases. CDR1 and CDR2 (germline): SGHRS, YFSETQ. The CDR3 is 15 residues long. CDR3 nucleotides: TGCGCCAGCAGCTTGGGGGGCCTGAGTGGGTACGAGCAGTACTTC. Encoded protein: CASSLGGLSGYEQYF.

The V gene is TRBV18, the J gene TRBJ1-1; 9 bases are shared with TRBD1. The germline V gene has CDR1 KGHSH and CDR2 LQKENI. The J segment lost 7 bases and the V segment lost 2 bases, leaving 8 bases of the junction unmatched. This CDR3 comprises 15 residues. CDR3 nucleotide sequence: TGTGCCAGCTCACCAGGACAGGGGAGACCTCATGAAGCTTTCTTT. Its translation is CASSPGQGRPHEAFF.

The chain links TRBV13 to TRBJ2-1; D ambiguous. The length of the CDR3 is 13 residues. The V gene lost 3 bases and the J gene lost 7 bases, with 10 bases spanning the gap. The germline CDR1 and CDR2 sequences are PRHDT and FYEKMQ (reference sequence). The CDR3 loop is CASSFTRMNEQFF. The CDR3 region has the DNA TGTGCCAGCAGCTTCACGCGTATGAATGAGCAGTTCTTC. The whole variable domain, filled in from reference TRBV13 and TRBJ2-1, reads AAGVIQSPRHLIKEKRETATLKCYPIPRHDTVYWYQQGPGQDPQFLISFYEKMQSDKGSIPDRFSAQQFSDYHSELNMSSLELGDSALYFCASSFTRMNEQFFGPGTRLTVL.

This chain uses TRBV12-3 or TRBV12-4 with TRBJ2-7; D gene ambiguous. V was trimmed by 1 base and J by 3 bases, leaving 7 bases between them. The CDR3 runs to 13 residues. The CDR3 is CASSLVSGYEQYF. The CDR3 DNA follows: TGTGCCAGCAGTTTAGTTTCGGGCTACGAGCAGTACTTC.

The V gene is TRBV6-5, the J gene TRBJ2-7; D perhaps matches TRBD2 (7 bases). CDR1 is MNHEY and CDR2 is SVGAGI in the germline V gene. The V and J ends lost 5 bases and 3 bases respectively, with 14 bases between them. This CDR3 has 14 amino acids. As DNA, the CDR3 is TGTGCCAGCAGTCCTCAGGGAGGGGGCTACGAGCAGTACGTC. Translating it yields CASSPQGGGYEQYV.

The CDR3 sequence is CASSLGDTSSYEQYF. Here the CDR3 DNA reads TGTGCCAGCAGCTTAGGGGACACGAGCTCCTACGAGCAGTACTTC. The rearrangement joins TRBV7-2 to TRBJ2-7; D is perhaps TRBD1 (6 bases). V was shortened by 1 base and J by 0 bases, with 10 bases between the two germline ends. This CDR3 comprises 15 residues. Germline V gives CDR1 SGHTA, CDR2 FQGNSA.

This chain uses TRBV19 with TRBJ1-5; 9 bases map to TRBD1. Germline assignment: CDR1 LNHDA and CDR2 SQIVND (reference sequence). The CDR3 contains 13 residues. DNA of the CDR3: TGTGCTAGTCGGGGACAGGGTGATCAGCCCCAGCATTTT. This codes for CASRGQGDQPQHF.

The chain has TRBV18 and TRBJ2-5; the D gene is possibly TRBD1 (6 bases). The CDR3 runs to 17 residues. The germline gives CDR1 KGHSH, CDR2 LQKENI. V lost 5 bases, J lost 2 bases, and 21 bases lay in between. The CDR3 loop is CASSGGLRGREQETQYF. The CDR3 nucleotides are TGTGCCAGCTCAGGTGGCCTCAGGGGACGCGAGCAAGAGACCCAGTACTTC.

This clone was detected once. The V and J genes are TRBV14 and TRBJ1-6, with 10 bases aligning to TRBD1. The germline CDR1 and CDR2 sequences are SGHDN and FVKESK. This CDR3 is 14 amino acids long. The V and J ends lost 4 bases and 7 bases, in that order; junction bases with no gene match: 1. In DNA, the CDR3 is TGTGCCAGCAGCCCGGGACAGGGGAATTCACCCCTCCACTTT. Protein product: CASSPGQGNSPLHF.